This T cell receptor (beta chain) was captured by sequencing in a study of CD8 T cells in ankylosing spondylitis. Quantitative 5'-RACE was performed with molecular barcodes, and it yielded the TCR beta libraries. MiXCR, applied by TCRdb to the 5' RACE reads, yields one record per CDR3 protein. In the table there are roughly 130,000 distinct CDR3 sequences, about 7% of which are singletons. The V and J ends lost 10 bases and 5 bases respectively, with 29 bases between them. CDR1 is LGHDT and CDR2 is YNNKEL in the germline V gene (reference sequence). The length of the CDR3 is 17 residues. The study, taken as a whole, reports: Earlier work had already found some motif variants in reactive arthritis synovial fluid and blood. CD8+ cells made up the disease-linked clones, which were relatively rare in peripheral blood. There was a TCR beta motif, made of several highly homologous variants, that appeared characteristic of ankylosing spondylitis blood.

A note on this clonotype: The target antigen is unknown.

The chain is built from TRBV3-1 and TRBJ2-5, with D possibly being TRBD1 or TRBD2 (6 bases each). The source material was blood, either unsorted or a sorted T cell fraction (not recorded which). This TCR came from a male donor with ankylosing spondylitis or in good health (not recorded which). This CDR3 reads CATSLRGVVRTGETQYF. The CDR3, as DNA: TGTGCCACCAGTCTGAGGGGGGTTGTTCGCACTGGGGAGACCCAGTACTTC.